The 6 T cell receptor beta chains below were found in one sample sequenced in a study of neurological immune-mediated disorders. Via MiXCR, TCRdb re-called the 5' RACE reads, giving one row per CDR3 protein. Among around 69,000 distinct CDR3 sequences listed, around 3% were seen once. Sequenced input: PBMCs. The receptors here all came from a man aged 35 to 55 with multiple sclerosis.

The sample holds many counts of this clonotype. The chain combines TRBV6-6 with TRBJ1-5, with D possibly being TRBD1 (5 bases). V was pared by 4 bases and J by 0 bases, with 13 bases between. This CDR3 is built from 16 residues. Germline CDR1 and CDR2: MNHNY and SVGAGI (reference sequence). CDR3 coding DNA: TGTGCCAGCAGTTGGGGCTCGGGGAATAGCAATCAGCCCCAGCATTTT. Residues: CASSWGSGNSNQPQHF.

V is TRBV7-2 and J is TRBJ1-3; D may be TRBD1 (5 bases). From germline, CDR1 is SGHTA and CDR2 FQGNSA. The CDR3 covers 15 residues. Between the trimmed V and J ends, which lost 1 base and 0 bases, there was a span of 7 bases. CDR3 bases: TGTGCCAGCAGCTTAGACAGGCGCTCTGGAAACACCATATATTTT. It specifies CASSLDRRSGNTIYF.

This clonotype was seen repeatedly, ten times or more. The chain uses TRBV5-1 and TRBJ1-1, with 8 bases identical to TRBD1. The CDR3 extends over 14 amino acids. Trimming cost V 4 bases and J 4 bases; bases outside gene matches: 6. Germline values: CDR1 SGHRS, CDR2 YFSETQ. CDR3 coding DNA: TGCGCCAGCAGCCGGGACAGGCCTAGCACTGAAGCTTTCTTT. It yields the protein CASSRDRPSTEAFF. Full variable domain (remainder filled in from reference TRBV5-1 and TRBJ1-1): KAGVTQTPRYLIKTRGQQVTLSCSPISGHRSVSWYQQTPGQGLQFLFEYFSETQRNKGNFPGRFSGRQFSNSRSEMNVSTLELGDSALYLCASSRDRPSTEAFFGQGTRLTVV.

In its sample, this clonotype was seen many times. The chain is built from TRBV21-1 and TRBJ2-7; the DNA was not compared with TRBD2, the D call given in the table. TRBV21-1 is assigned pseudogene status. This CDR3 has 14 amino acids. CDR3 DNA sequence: TGTGCCAGCAATAAACTAGCGGGAGCCTACGAGCAGTACTTC. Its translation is CASNKLAGAYEQYF.

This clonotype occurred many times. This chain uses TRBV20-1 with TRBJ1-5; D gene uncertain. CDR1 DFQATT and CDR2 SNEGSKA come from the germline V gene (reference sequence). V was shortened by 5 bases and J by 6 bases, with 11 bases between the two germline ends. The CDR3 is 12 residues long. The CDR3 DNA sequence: TGCAGTGCTGCCTTATCGGGTCAGCCCCAGCATTTT. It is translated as CSAALSGQPQHF.

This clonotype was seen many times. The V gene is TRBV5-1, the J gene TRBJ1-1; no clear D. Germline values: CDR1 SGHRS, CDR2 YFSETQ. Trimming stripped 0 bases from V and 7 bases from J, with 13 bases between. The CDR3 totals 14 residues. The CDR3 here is CASSLVGPRNEAFF. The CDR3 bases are TGCGCCAGCAGCTTGGTCGGGCCCCGCAATGAAGCTTTCTTT.